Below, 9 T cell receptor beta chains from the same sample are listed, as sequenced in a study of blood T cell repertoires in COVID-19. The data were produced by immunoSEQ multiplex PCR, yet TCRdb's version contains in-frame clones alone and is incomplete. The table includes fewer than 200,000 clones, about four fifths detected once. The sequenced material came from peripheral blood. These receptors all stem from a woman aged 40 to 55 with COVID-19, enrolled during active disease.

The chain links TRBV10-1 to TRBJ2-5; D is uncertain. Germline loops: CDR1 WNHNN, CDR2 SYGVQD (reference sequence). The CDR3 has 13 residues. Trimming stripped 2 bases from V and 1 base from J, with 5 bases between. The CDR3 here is CASSETVQETQYF. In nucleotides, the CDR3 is TGCGCCAGCAGTGAGACAGTCCAAGAGACCCAGTACTTC.

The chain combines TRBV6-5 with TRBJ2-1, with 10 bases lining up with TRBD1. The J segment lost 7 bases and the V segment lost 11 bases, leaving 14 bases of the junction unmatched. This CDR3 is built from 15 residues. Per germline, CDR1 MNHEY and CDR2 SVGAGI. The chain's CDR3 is CASRPGTGVLNEQFF. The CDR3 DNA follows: TGTGCCTCTCGGCCCGGGACAGGGGTTCTGAATGAGCAGTTCTTC.

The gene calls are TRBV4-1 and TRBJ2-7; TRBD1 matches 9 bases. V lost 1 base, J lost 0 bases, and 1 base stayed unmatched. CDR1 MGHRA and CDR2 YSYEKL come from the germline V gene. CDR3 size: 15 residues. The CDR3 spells CASSQGDRDSYEQYF. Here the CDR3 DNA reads TGCGCCAGCAGCCAAGGGGACAGGGACTCCTACGAGCAGTACTTC.

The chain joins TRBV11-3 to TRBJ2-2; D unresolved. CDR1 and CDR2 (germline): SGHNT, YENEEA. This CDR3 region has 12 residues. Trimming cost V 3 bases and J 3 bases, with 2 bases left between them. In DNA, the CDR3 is TGTGCCAGCAGCTTCTACACCGGGGAGCTGTTTTTT. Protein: CASSFYTGELFF.

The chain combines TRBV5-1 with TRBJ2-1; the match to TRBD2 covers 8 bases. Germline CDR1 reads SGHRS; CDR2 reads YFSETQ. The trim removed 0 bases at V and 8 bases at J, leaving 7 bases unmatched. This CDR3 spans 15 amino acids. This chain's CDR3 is CASSLGGLAGDEQFF. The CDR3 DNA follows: TGCGCCAGCAGCTTGGGCGGACTAGCAGGGGATGAGCAGTTCTTC.

The CDR3 reads CASSLPAVSGGPREQFF. The CDR3 DNA reads TGTGCCAGCAGTTTACCGGCGGTTAGCGGGGGCCCCCGAGAGCAGTTCTTC. This chain joins TRBV28 and TRBJ2-1; 9 bases agree with TRBD2. The CDR3 spans 17 residues. The ends lost 2 bases at V and 10 bases at J; junction bases unmatched: 15. Per germline, CDR1 MDHEN and CDR2 SYDVKM. Full variable domain (outside the CDR3, taken from reference TRBV28 and TRBJ2-1): DVKVTQSSRYLVKRTGEKVFLECVQDMDHENMFWYRQDPGLGLRLIYFSYDVKMKEKGDIPEGYSVSREKKERFSLILESASTNQTSMYLCASSLPAVSGGPREQFFGPGTRLTVL.

The chain's CDR3 is CASSLGVAEETQYF. In nucleotides, the CDR3 is TGTGCCAGCAGCTTGGGGGTAGCGGAAGAGACCCAGTACTTC. The V gene is TRBV7-8, the J gene TRBJ2-5; perhaps TRBD2 as D (6 bases). The V end lost 3 bases, the J end lost 3 bases, and 11 bases lay between the germline ends. CDR1 SGHVS and CDR2 FQNEAQ come from the germline V gene. The CDR3 runs to 14 residues.

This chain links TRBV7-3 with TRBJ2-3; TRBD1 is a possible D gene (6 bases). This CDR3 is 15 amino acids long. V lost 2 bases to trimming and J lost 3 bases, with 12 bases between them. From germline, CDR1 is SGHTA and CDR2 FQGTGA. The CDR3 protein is CASSLQGPLTDTQYF. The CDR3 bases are TGTGCCAGCAGCTTACAGGGGCCTCTTACAGATACGCAGTATTTT.

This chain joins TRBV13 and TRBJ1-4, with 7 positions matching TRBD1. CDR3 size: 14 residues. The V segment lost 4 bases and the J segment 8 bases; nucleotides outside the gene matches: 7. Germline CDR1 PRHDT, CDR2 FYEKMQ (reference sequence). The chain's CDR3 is CASSSQGRQEKLFF. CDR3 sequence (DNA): TGTGCCAGCAGCTCACAGGGGAGACAGGAAAAACTGTTTTTT.